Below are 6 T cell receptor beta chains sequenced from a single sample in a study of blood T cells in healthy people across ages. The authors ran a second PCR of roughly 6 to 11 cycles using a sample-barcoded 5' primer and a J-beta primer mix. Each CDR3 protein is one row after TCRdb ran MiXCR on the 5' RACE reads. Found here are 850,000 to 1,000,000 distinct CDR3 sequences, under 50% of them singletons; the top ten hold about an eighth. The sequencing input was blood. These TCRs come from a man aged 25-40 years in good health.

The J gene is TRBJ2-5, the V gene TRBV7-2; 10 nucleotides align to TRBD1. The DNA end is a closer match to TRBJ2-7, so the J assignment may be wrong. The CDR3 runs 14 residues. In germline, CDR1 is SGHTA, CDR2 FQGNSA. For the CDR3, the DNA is TGTGCCAGCAGCCTGACAGGGGGCAATTACGAGCAGTACTTC. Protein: CASSLTGGNYEQYF.

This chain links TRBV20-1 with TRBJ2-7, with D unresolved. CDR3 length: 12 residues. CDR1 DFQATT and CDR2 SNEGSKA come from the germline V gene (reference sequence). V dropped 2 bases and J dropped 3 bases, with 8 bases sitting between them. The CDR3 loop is CSARTDGYEQYF. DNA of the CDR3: TGCAGTGCTAGAACGGACGGCTACGAGCAGTACTTC.

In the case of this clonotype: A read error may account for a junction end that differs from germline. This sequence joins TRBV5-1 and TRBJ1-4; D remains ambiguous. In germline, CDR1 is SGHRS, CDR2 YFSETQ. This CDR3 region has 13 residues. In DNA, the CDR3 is TGCGCCAGCGGCAGTGCAACTAATGAAAACCTGTTTTTT. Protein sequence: CASGSATNENLFF.

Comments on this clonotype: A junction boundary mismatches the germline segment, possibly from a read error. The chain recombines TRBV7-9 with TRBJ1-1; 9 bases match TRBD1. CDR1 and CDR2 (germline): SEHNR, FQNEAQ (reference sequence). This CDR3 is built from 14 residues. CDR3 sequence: CASRLGQGGTEAFF. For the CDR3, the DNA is TGTGCCAGCCGCTTGGGACAGGGTGGCACTGAAGCTTTCTTT.

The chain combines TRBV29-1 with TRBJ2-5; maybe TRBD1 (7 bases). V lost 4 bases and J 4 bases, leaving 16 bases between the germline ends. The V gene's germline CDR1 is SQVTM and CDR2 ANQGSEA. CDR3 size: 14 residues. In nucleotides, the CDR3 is TGCAGCGTTGTGTCCAGGGGGGTGTTAGAGACCCAGTACTTC. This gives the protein CSVVSRGVLETQYF.

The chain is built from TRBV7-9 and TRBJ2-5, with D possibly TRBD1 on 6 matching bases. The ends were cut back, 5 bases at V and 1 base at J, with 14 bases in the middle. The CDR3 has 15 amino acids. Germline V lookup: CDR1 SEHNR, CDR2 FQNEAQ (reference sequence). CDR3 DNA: TGTGCCAGCAGCCATGACAGGTCTTTCCAAGAGACCCAGTACTTC. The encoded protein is CASSHDRSFQETQYF.